This entry is about one T cell receptor beta chain. Its antigen is not yet known. The input lacks base qualities; no much larger clone sits a single base away. The sample is drawn from a study of blood T cell repertoires in COVID-19 (dated by TCRdb to 2018 to 2021). Context from the whole study: Samples covering the acute and convalescent phases of COVID-19 were provided by collaborators in the United States, Italy and Spain. The repertoires were made available in a free public database intended to serve as a resource for research on the immune response to SARS-CoV-2. The prospective study material was composed of cDNA or gDNA derived from T cells, B-cell-depleted T cells, or PBMCs. Subjects who had been exposed to COVID-19, were actively infected with it, or had recovered from it provided the deeply sampled blood TCRbeta repertoires that made up the dataset. Nearly every sample came with metadata listing a de-identified subject ID, COVID-19 status, age in years and sex. The samples were drawn from two sources: the first 160 participants of the ongoing ImmuneRACE study, and approximately 1,300 subjects contributed by 6 global collaborators. Where HLA class I and class II types were available, the types were taken from metadata supplied by the sample provider, not from assay-based typing.

Whole blood was collected in K2EDTA tubes by collaborating institutions according to the institutions' own protocols. Collaborator samples were shipped for TCRbeta analysis as frozen whole blood, isolated PBMCs, or DNA extracted from either sample type. TCRbeta CDR3 regions were amplified from genomic DNA by means of the immunoSEQ Assay, a bias-controlled multiplex PCR. In the paper's pipeline: The number of nucleated cells in each sample was estimated from the amplification of reference gene primers within the assay. To quantify the absolute abundance of each unique TCRbeta CDR3 rearrangement, sequence reads were collapsed and filtered. For each sample, productive Simpson clonality was calculated as the square root of Simpson's diversity index over productive rearrangements. Here the immuneACCESS table is served through TCRdb, limited to in-frame sequences with V and J called. Missing clones are a known gap in these copies; in checked studies unresolved V genes cover under half, and the rest lacks a known reason. The V and J calls and clone size come from that table; D and trimming were worked out from the DNA. The sample includes a few hundred thousand clones, with about four fifths observed a single time. Of the sample, around 3.5% is held by the ten largest clones.

General study outcomes and caveats: How much clinical and demographic metadata was included differed by source and by participant, and the metadata was provided uncurated.

According to the germline V gene, CDR1 reads SGHTA and CDR2 reads FQGNSA. Counted from cysteine to phenylalanine, this CDR3 has 15 amino acids. The DNA shown is the 45-base CDR3, in frame from base 1. The junction carries 13 bases between V and J, which are trimmed by 1 base and 3 bases respectively. The sequenced sample was peripheral blood. The rearrangement combines TRBV7-2 with TRBJ2-7; matching of 5 bases hints at TRBD1 as the D gene. This TCR came from a woman younger than 35 with acute or convalescent COVID-19. CDR3 reads: CASSLVGTGVYEQYF. The bases are TGTGCCAGCAGCTTAGTCGGTACAGGTGTCTACGAGCAGTACTTC.